The clone carrying this T cell receptor (beta chain) was counted at least ten times. The CDR3 covers 20 residues. The ends lost 0 bases at V and 6 bases at J; junction bases unmatched: 20. The germline CDR1 and CDR2 sequences are LNHNV and YYDKDF (reference sequence). These data come from a study of shared clonotypes between healthy human individuals. Clones were sequenced by immunoSEQ multiplex PCR, and TCRdb holds only the in-frame ones, with some missing. This table has nearly 750,000 clones, 55% to 80% appearing once. The receptor's source is a woman younger than 45 in good health. This chain joins TRBV15 and TRBJ2-1; 7 nucleotides line up with TRBD2. Sequencing input: memory CD4+ T cells sorted from blood. Subset meaning: CD45RA-negative fraction. As DNA, the CDR3 is TGTGCCACCAGCAGAGATATAATTGGGCTAGCGGCTCGACGGGTCAATGAGCAGTTCTTC. It translates to CATSRDIIGLAARRVNEQFF.